This passage covers 5 T cell receptor beta chains from one sample sequenced in a study of blood T cell repertoires in COVID-19. Some clones are missing from TCRdb's copy, which holds only in-frame ones; the method was immunoSEQ multiplex PCR. The profile shows tens of thousands of clones, roughly 87% of them singletons. Specimen: peripheral blood. The receptors derive from a woman of 80 years or more with acute or convalescent COVID-19.

The chain couples TRBV19 to TRBJ1-1; D is unclear. Germline CDR1 LNHDA, CDR2 SQIVND (reference sequence). The CDR3 runs 12 residues. The V and J ends lost 6 bases and 3 bases respectively, with 8 bases between them. This chain's CDR3 is CASSPRDTEAFF. CDR3 coding DNA: TGTGCCAGTAGCCCCCGGGACACTGAAGCTTTCTTT.

CDR3 loop: CASSPFWAGRLDNSPLHF. The CDR3 nucleotides read TGCGCCAGCAGCCCCTTTTGGGCAGGGCGCTTGGATAATTCACCCCTCCACTTT. V gene TRBV4-1 combines with J gene TRBJ1-6; a possible D gene is TRBD1 (5 bases). This CDR3 contains 18 residues. Germline V gene data show CDR1 as MGHRA and CDR2 as YSYEKL. Between the trimmed V and J ends, which lost 4 bases and 5 bases, there was a span of 21 bases.

This clone occurred once. The sample has other DNA sequences that encode this CDR3 too. The chain has TRBV7-2 and TRBJ2-1; 7 nucleotides match TRBD2. The CDR3 runs to 14 residues. V lost 3 bases and J lost 3; bases outside the gene matches: 2. Germline V gene data show CDR1 as SGHTA and CDR2 as FQGNSA. The DNA for the CDR3 is TGTGCCAGCAGCTTTGGGAGGGGCTACAATGAGCAGTTCTTC. This gives the protein CASSFGRGYNEQFF.

The chain links TRBV5-1 to TRBJ2-1; the match to TRBD2 covers 10 bases. CDR3 length: 15 amino acids. Looked up from germline, CDR1 is SGHRS and CDR2 is YFSETQ. V shed 4 bases and J 4 bases; nucleotides not matched to a gene: 5. CDR3: CASSVLAGEYNEQFF. The CDR3, as DNA: TGCGCCAGCAGCGTCCTAGCGGGGGAGTACAATGAGCAGTTCTTC.

This clone showed up just once. The genes are TRBV28 and TRBJ2-1; TRBD1 aligns across 8 bases. With 6 bases clipped from V and 6 bases from J, the junction kept 13 bases outside the gene matches. The CDR3 has 16 residues. Germline values: CDR1 MDHEN, CDR2 SYDVKM. CDR3 loop: CASSLRTGRGPNEQFF. Written as DNA, the CDR3 is TGTGCCAGCAGCCTCCGGACAGGGAGAGGTCCCAATGAGCAGTTCTTC.